This passage covers 5 T cell receptor beta chains from one sample sequenced in a study of blood T cells in healthy people across ages (dated by TCRdb to between 2015 and 2016). Receptors were amplified or captured by 5' RACE. Sequencing was carried out with an Illumina HiSeq 2500. A second PCR of 7 to 11 cycles was performed with a sample-barcoded 5' primer and a J-beta primer mix. Starting from the raw public reads, TCRdb applied fastp trimming at Q25, assembled clones with MiXCR and retained in-frame beta chains. Rows matching on CDR3 protein sequence are summarized as one entry with the most common DNA and genes. For this sample the table gives around 580,000 distinct CDR3 sequences, of which around 48% were detected only once. Under 30% of the sample is held by the ten biggest clonotypes. Sequencing was performed on blood. The origin of the receptors is a man older than 75 in good health.

V and J are TRBV7-2 and TRBJ1-1; the match to TRBD1 covers 9 bases. The CDR3 has 16 residues. Per the germline V gene, CDR1 is SGHTA and CDR2 is FQGNSA. V shed 5 bases, J shed 1 base, and the junction held 8 bases outside the gene matches. CDR3 coding DNA: TGTGCCAGCAGCCCGGGACAGGGCCGAGAGAACACTGAAGCTTTCTTT. Encoded protein: CASSPGQGRENTEAFF. Variable domain in full (rest from reference TRBV7-2 and TRBJ1-1): GAGVSQSPSNKVTEKGKDVELRCDPISGHTALYWYRQSLGQGLEFLIYFQGNSAPDKSGLPSDRFSAERTGGSVSTLTIQRTQQEDSAVYLCASSPGQGRENTEAFFGQGTRLTVV.

V gene TRBV14 combines with J gene TRBJ2-5; the D is unclear. CDR1 and CDR2 (germline): SGHDN, FVKESK. The CDR3 is made up of 13 amino acids. V was pared by 1 base and J by 3 bases, with 6 bases between. For the CDR3, the DNA is TGTGCCAGCAGCCAAGTGAATGAAGAGACCCAGTACTTC. It encodes CASSQVNEETQYF.

This chain uses TRBV30 with TRBJ1-2; D might be TRBD1 (5 bases). Trimming took 2 bases from V and 0 from J, leaving 16 bases between them. Germline V lookup: CDR1 GTSNPN, CDR2 SVGIG (reference sequence). The CDR3 has 16 residues. CDR3 loop: CAWSNPTELANYGYTF. In DNA, the CDR3 is TGTGCCTGGAGTAACCCGACAGAATTAGCTAACTATGGCTACACCTTC.

The rearrangement joins TRBV9 to TRBJ2-3; D uncertain. Germline assignment: CDR1 SGDLS and CDR2 YYNGEE. Trimming left V 0 bases short and J 8 bases short, with 4 bases between. The CDR3 runs to 11 residues. This CDR3 reads CASSVGVTQYF. CDR3 nucleotides: TGTGCCAGCAGCGTAGGCGTTACGCAGTATTTT.

The chain combines TRBV10-3 with TRBJ2-3, with D possibly being TRBD2 (5 bases). Germline V gene sequence: CDR1 ENHRY, CDR2 SYGVKD. Trimming removed 8 bases from V and 2 bases from J, with 17 bases in between. The CDR3 runs to 15 residues. The DNA for the CDR3 is TGTGCCATCCGCCCGACCGCGGGTGTCACAGATACGCAGTATTTT. Its protein is CAIRPTAGVTDTQYF.